These T cell receptor beta chains were read from a single sample in a study of regulatory T cells in long-lasting Graves disease. TCRdb re-derived calls from the multiplex PCR reads in MiXCR, one entry per CDR3 protein. Of under 450,000 distinct CDR3 sequences in the sample, approximately 23% were seen once. Material: peripheral blood mononuclear cells (PBMCs), obtained when the disease was refractory, from a patient treated with antithyroid drugs. These TCRs come from a middle-aged woman with Graves disease. Each CDR3 is given with its conserved first and last residue. A D gene is named only where the DNA matches it firmly. Clone size is shown for a subset of rows, as once, few, many or a class of expanded clone.

d_gene | j_gene | len | abundance | v_gene | CDR3nt | CDR3aa
- | TRBJ1-6 | 13 | many | TRBV6-1 | TGTGCCAGCGGACTATCAGAGAATTCACCCCTCCACTTT | CASGLSENSPLHF
- | TRBJ2-2 | 17 | - | TRBV7-9 | TGTGCCAGCAGCTTAGCGGGGGCAGGGAGCGACACCGGGGAGCTGTTTTTT | CASSLAGAGSDTGELFF
- | TRBJ2-5 | 15 | - | TRBV5-1 | TGCGCCAGCCGCATAGGACCCACCCTCGCGGAGACCCAGTACTTC | CASRIGPTLAETQYF
- | TRBJ2-5 | 14 | many | TRBV28 | TGTGCCAGCAGGGGGCCACGAGGACAAGAGACCCAGTACTTC | CASRGPRGQETQYF
TRBD2 | TRBJ2-3 | 16 | - | TRBV20-1 | TGCAGTGCTAGATATTTCACTAGCGGGAGGTCTGATACGCAGTATTTT | CSARYFTSGRSDTQYF
TRBD2 | TRBJ2-4 | 17 | - | TRBV20-1 | TGCAGTGCCACTCTAGCGGGAGGGCTTTGGTCCAAAAACATTCAGTACTTC | CSATLAGGLWSKNIQYF
- | TRBJ2-2 | 16 | once | TRBV11-1 | TGTGCCAGCAGCTTAGGGCAGCCTTACGCCACCGAGGAGCTGTTTTTT | CASSLGQPYATEELFF
- | TRBJ2-3 | 16 | few | TRBV28 | TGTGCCAGCAGCCCAGACCCCGGACTGACCACAGATACGCAGTATTTT | CASSPDPGLTTDTQYF
TRBD1 | TRBJ2-5 | 16 | many | TRBV5-4 | TGTGCCAGCACCCCGGGTCCCGGGACAGAGGGAGAGACCCAGTACTTC | CASTPGPGTEGETQYF
TRBD2 | TRBJ2-7 | 15 | few | TRBV6-2/TRBV6-3 | TGTGCCAGCAGTTATTTGGTAGCGGGAGGGGACGAGCAGTACTTC | CASSYLVAGGDEQYF
- | TRBJ2-5 | 12 | few | TRBV24-1 | TGTGCCACCAGTGATTGGGGTGAGACCCAGTACTTC | CATSDWGETQYF
- | TRBJ1-5 | 14 | many | TRBV10-3 | TGTGCCATCGCCGCCCAGGCTGAGGGACAGCCCCAGCATTTT | CAIAAQAEGQPQHF
- | TRBJ1-1 | 11 | - | TRBV6-5 | TGTGCCAGCAGTTACGGCCAGGAAGCTTTCTTT | CASSYGQEAFF
TRBD2 | TRBJ2-7 | 17 | many | TRBV28 | TGTGCCAGCAGTTCCGGAGGAACCGGGACTAGCGGGAGGCCGCAGTACTTC | CASSSGGTGTSGRPQYF
- | TRBJ2-7 | 14 | few | TRBV3-1 | TGTGCCAGCAGCCTGGGACATAGCTCCTACGAGCAGTACTTC | CASSLGHSSYEQYF
TRBD2 | TRBJ2-1 | 20 | once | TRBV7-2 | TGTGCCAGCAGCTTACAGGTATCCAGCTCTAGCGGGAGGGCATTCAATGAGCAGTTCTTC | CASSLQVSSSSGRAFNEQFF
- | TRBJ2-7 | 15 | few | TRBV7-9 | TGTGCCAGCAGCTTAATAGATGACAGGTCGCACGAGCAGTACTTC | CASSLIDDRSHEQYF
- | TRBJ2-1 | 18 | - | TRBV9 | TGTGCCAGCAGCGTTCCCCACCTAGCGTGTCTTTCGTGCAATGAGCAGTTCTTC | CASSVPHLACLSCNEQFF
- | TRBJ1-1 | 15 | few | TRBV18 | TGTGCCAGCTCACCGACGAATGGCGGGGAGACTGAAGCTTTCTTT | CASSPTNGGETEAFF
- | TRBJ1-1 | 14 | - | TRBV3-1 | TGTGCCAGCAGCCAACCGGGACATGGCACTGAAGCTTTCTTT | CASSQPGHGTEAFF
TRBD2 | TRBJ2-5 | 16 | many | TRBV7-2 | TGTGCCAGCAGCTTCCCGGGGGGGGAGGCCAGAGAGACCCAGTACTTC | CASSFPGGEARETQYF
- | TRBJ2-7 | 13 | - | TRBV27 | TGTGCCAGCAGCTCCTTAAGCTCCTACGGGCAGTACTTC | CASSSLSSYGQYF
TRBD2 | TRBJ2-3 | 17 | few | TRBV28 | TGTGCCAGCACCCGTTATCGGGACTATACTAGCACAGATACGCAGTATTTT | CASTRYRDYTSTDTQYF
- | TRBJ2-7 | 14 | many | TRBV28 | TGTGCCAGCAGTTTGAAGGCGGGACGACGCGAGCAGTACTTC | CASSLKAGRREQYF
- | TRBJ1-1 | 12 | - | TRBV18 | TGTGCCAGCTACTCAGGGTCCACTGAAGCTTTCTTT | CASYSGSTEAFF
TRBD2 | TRBJ2-1 | 16 | once | TRBV5-1 | TGCGCCAGCAGCTCCGAAGCGGGAGGGCTGGAAAATGAGCAGTTCTTC | CASSSEAGGLENEQFF
- | TRBJ2-7 | 13 | - | TRBV30 | TGTGCCTGGAGTGTATATACTTACTGGGAGCAGTACTTC | CAWSVYTYWEQYF
TRBD2 | TRBJ2-5 | 11 | - | TRBV6-2/TRBV6-3 | TGTGCAGCGGGAAGGGGAGAGACCCAGTACTTC | CAAGRGETQYF